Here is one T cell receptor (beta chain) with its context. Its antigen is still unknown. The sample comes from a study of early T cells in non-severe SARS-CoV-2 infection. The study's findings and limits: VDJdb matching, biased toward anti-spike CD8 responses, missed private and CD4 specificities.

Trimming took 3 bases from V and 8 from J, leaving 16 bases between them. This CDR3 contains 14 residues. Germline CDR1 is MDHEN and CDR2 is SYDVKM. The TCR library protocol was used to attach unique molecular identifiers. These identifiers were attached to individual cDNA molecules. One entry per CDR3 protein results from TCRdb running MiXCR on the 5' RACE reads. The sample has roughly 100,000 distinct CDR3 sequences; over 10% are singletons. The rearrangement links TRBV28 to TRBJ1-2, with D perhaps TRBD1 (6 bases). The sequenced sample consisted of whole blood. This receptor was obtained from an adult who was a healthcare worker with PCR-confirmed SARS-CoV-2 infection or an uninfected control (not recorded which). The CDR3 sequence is CASSFSDRPQGYTF. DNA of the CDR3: TGTGCCAGCAGTTTTTCCGACAGGCCTCAGGGCTACACCTTC.